The next 16 T cell receptor beta chains were all read from a single sample in a study of OX40 agonist ivuxolimab in advanced cancers. The repertoire was sequenced with immunoSEQ multiplex PCR; TCRdb's copy has only in-frame clones and lacks some. The sample contains 55,000 to 80,000 clones, about four fifths of which appear only once. The sample consisted of CD4+ or CD8+ T cells sorted from blood, taken in a trial of the OX40 agonist ivuxolimab. Receptor source: an adult with an advanced solid tumor such as melanoma, head and neck, liver or kidney cancer.

V usage is TRBV19 and J usage is TRBJ2-7; D not resolved. CDR3 size: 13 residues. The germline V gene encodes CDR1 LNHDA and CDR2 SQIVND (reference sequence). Trimming took off 5 bases at V and 0 bases at J, with 8 bases between the two ends. The CDR3 region is CASSVRPSYEQYF. The CDR3 region has the DNA TGTGCCAGTAGTGTAAGGCCCTCCTACGAGCAGTACTTC.

The chain joins TRBV2 to TRBJ1-2; D unclear. V was pared by 1 base and J by 4 bases, with 10 bases between. The CDR3 runs 14 residues. Germline V lookup: CDR1 SNHLY, CDR2 FYNNEI. For the CDR3, the DNA is TGTGCCAGCAGTGAAGACCTTCTGGGCTATGGCTACACCTTC. Protein: CASSEDLLGYGYTF.

The V call is TRBV7-2, the J call TRBJ2-7, with no clear D. Germline V CDR1 and CDR2: SGHTA, FQGNSA. This CDR3 spans 14 amino acids. The V end lost 2 bases, the J end lost 0 bases, and 8 bases lay between the germline ends. CDR3 coding DNA: TGTGCCAGCAGCTTAACTCAGAGCTCCTACGAGCAGTACTTC. This encodes CASSLTQSSYEQYF.

The gene calls are TRBV11-2 and TRBJ2-2, with 11 nucleotides matching TRBD1. Germline loops: CDR1 SGHAT, CDR2 FQNNGV. Trimming took 4 bases from V and 3 from J; bases not matched to a gene: 1. This CDR3 has 15 residues. CDR3 sequence (DNA): TGTGCCAGCAGCTCGGGACAGGGGGACACCGGGGAGCTGTTTTTT. As protein: CASSSGQGDTGELFF.

The V call is TRBV6-6, the J call TRBJ1-2; no firm D call. The germline CDR1 and CDR2 sequences are MNHNY and SVGAGI (reference sequence). The CDR3 is 13 amino acids. The V end was cut by 4 bases, the J end by 3 bases, with 9 bases between. The CDR3 loop reads CASSSSWDYGYTF. CDR3 nucleotides: TGTGCCAGCAGTTCATCCTGGGACTATGGCTACACCTTC.

This rearrangement joins TRBV9 to TRBJ2-7; D call uncertain. Per the germline V gene, CDR1 is SGDLS and CDR2 is YYNGEE. The CDR3 is 15 amino acids. Between the trimmed V and J ends, which lost 4 bases and 4 bases, there was a span of 18 bases. The CDR3 bases are TGTGCCAGCAGCCCCTCTGGTGGTTCTACTTACGAGCAGTACTTC. The encoded protein is CASSPSGGSTYEQYF.

CDR3 residues: CAISEGTPNYGYTF. The CDR3, as DNA: TGTGCCATCAGTGAGGGGACACCAAATTATGGCTACACCTTC. The rearrangement joins TRBV10-3 to TRBJ1-2, with a weak D call TRBD1 (6 bases). The germline CDR1 and CDR2 sequences are ENHRY and SYGVKD. The CDR3 contains 14 residues. The germline V and J ends were trimmed by 2 bases and 5 bases, with 12 bases remaining between them.

The CDR3 nucleotides are TGTGCCAGCAGGGGGACAGCCGGGATTCCTGAAGCTTTCTTT. Translating it yields CASRGTAGIPEAFF. The V call is TRBV7-9, the J call TRBJ1-1; 7 bases line up with TRBD1. In germline, CDR1 is SEHNR, CDR2 FQNEAQ (reference sequence). Trimming at V came to 6 bases and at J to 6 bases, leaving 10 bases not matched to a gene. This CDR3 is 14 amino acids long.

In this sample, this clone turned up once. The V call is TRBV28, the J call TRBJ2-7; tentatively, D is TRBD1 (6 bases). The CDR3 totals 11 residues. Germline V gives CDR1 MDHEN, CDR2 SYDVKM. Trimming shortened V by 11 bases and J by 4 bases, and 12 bases separated the two germline ends. The CDR3 spells CAGGNPYEQYF. CDR3 sequence (DNA): TGTGCCGGGGGCAACCCTTACGAGCAGTACTTC.

CDR3 sequence (DNA): TGTGCCAGTGGCAGGGCTAGGGCCAATGAGCAGTTCTTC. Translation gives CASGRARANEQFF. V is TRBV6-5 and J is TRBJ2-1; D perhaps matches TRBD1 (5 bases). Germline values: CDR1 MNHEY, CDR2 SVGAGI. Trimming shortened V by 9 bases and J by 6 bases, and 15 bases separated the two germline ends. The CDR3 covers 13 residues.

V gene TRBV18 combines with J gene TRBJ2-3, with 11 bases aligning to TRBD2. Germline values: CDR1 KGHSH, CDR2 LQKENI. The V gene end was trimmed by 5 bases and the J gene end by 2 bases; junction bases not matched to a gene: 3. CDR3 length equals 15 residues. Written as DNA, the CDR3 is TGTGCCAGCTCATTGGGACTAGCGGTCACAGATACGCAGTATTTT. Its protein product is CASSLGLAVTDTQYF.

CDR3 amino acids: CASSYEASGNYNEQFF. In nucleotides, the CDR3 is TGTGCCAGCAGTTATGAGGCTAGCGGGAACTACAATGAGCAGTTCTTC. The chain employs TRBV6-5 and TRBJ2-1, with 9 positions matching TRBD2. The CDR3 has 16 amino acids. Per germline, CDR1 MNHEY and CDR2 SVGAGI. The J segment lost 3 bases and the V segment lost 3 bases, leaving 6 bases of the junction unmatched.

Concerning this clone: At one of its ends the junction is not consistent with the germline gene, which may arise from a read error. This chain links TRBV6-6 with TRBJ1-5; 10 bases line up with TRBD1. Per germline, CDR1 MNHNY and CDR2 SVGAGI (reference sequence). The CDR3 has 15 residues. CDR3 amino acids: CASSPGTGANRPQHF. As DNA, the CDR3 is TGTGCCAGCAGTCCCGGGACAGGGGCCAATCGGCCCCAGCATTTT.

The chain joins TRBV19 to TRBJ1-2; D might be TRBD1 (6 bases). V lost 2 bases to trimming and J lost 4 bases, with 17 bases between them. Germline lookup yields CDR1 LNHDA and CDR2 SQIVND (reference sequence). This CDR3 comprises 16 residues. The CDR3 DNA reads TGTGCCAGTAGTATAACTGGTGGGGGCAGCCTCTATGGCTACACCTTC. Translated, it gives CASSITGGGSLYGYTF.

This sequence joins TRBV5-4 and TRBJ1-1; D call uncertain. The CDR3 runs 15 residues. Trimming took 4 bases from V and 1 from J, leaving 14 bases between them. Germline CDR1 reads SGHNT; CDR2 reads YYREEE (reference sequence). CDR3 nucleotide sequence: TGTGCCAGCAGCCCGCCAATTCCAGGGAACACTGAAGCTTTCTTT. It encodes CASSPPIPGNTEAFF.

V gene TRBV2 combines with J gene TRBJ1-1; unclear D gene. The CDR3 spans 11 residues. Germline CDR1 and CDR2: SNHLY and FYNNEI. Trimming removed 6 bases at V and 4 bases at J, with 6 bases between. The CDR3 loop is CASRRTTEAFF. CDR3 sequence (DNA): TGTGCCAGCAGAAGAACCACTGAAGCTTTCTTT.